This TCR beta chain appears in the sequencing data of a study of blood T cells in healthy people across ages. In germline, CDR1 is SGHRS, CDR2 YFSETQ. V trimming: 3 bases; J trimming: 4 bases; junction bases outside the gene matches: 5. This CDR3 contains 15 residues. A sample-barcoded 5' primer and a J-beta primer mix were used in a second PCR of roughly 7 to 11 cycles. Every sample gave at least 3 million paired-end reads containing CDR3. TCRdb passed the 5' RACE reads through MiXCR, listing each CDR3 protein once. The data contain under 2 million distinct CDR3 sequences, about 32% of them singletons.

Material: blood. The rearrangement joins TRBV5-1 to TRBJ2-1, with 9 bases lining up with TRBD2. The receptor comes from a woman between 25 and 40 years old in good health. CDR3 region: CASSSERGDYNEQFF. The DNA for the CDR3 is TGCGCCAGCAGCTCAGAGCGGGGGGATTACAATGAGCAGTTCTTC.